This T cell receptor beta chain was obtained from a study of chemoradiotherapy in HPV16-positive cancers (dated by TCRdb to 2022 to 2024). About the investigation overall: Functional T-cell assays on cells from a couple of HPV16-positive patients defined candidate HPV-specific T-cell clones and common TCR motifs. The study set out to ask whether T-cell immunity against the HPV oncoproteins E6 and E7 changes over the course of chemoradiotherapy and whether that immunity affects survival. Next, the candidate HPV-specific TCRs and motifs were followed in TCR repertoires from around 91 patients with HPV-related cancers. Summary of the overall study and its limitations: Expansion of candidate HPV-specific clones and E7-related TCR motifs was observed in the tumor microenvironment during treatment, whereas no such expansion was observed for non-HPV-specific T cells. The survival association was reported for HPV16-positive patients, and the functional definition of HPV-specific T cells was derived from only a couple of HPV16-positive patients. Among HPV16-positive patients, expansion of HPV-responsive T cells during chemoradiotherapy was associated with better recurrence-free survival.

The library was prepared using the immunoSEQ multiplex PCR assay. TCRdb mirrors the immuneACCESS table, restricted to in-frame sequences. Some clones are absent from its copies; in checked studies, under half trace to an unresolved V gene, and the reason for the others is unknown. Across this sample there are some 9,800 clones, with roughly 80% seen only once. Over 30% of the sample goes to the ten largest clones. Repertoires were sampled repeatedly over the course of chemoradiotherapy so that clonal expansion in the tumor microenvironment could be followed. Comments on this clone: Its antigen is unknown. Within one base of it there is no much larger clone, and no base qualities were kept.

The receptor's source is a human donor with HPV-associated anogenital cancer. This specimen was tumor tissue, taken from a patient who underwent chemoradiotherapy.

The CDR3 reads as follows: CASNTEAFF. The bases are TGTGCCAGTAACACTGAAGCTTTCTTT. The V gene is TRBV6-6 and the J gene is TRBJ1-1; the D gene cannot be named for sure. From the cysteine up to the phenylalanine, the CDR3 has a length of 9 residues. Only the CDR3 part of the read is kept: 27 bases, read in frame from the first base. The CDR1 and CDR2 encoded by the germline V gene (reference sequence) are MNHNY and SVGAGI. The junction carries 1 base between V and J, which are trimmed by 9 bases and 2 bases respectively.